This T cell receptor (beta chain) was identified during a study of shared clonotypes between healthy human individuals. At the deep level, the assay was run. Data came from immunoSEQ multiplex PCR; TCRdb stores just in-frame clones and leaves some out. The table has fewer than 2.5 million clones, 80% to 95% seen once; the top ten hold approximately 0.35%. Germline CDR1 is MNHEY and CDR2 is SMNVEV (reference sequence). The CDR3 length is 16 residues. V shed 4 bases, J shed 2 bases, and the junction held 7 bases outside the gene matches. V usage is TRBV27 and J usage is TRBJ2-3; 9 positions match TRBD2. The source of this sequence is a young man in good health. Some clones in this sample may be carry-over from other donors' samples. Sequenced: naive CD4+ T cells from PBMCs. Stated subset: CD45RA+ positively selected. The CDR3 coding sequence is TGTGCCAGCAGTTCCCTACTAGCGGGCGACACAGATACGCAGTATTTT. Amino acids: CASSSLLAGDTDTQYF.